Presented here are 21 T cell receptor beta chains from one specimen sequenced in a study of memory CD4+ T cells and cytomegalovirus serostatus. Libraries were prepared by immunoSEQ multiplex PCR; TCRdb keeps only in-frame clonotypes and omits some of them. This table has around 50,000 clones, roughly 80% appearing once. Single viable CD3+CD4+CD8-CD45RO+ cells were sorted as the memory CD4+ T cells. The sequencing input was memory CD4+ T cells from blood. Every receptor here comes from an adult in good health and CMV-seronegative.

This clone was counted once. Here the CDR3 reads CASSPPSGGDEQFF. In nucleotides, the CDR3 is TGTGCCAGCAGCCCCCCGTCCGGCGGGGATGAGCAGTTCTTC. This chain connects TRBV11-2 to TRBJ2-1, with TRBD2 as a possible D gene (6 bases). The V gene's germline CDR1 is SGHAT and CDR2 FQNNGV. V lost 5 bases, J lost 8 bases, and 16 bases lay in between. This CDR3 has 14 amino acids.

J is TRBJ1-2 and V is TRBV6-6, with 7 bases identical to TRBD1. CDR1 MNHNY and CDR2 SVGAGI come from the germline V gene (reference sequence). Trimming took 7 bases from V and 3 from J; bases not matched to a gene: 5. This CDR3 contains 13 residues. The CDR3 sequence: CASTPGQHYGYTF. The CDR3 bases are TGTGCCAGCACCCCGGGACAGCACTATGGCTACACCTTC.

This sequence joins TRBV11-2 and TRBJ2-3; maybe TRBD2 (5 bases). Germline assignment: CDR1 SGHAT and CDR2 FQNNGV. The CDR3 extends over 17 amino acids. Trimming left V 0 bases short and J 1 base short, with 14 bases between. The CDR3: CASSLDSSFGGTDTQYF. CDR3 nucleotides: TGTGCCAGCAGCTTAGATTCTAGCTTCGGCGGCACAGATACGCAGTATTTT. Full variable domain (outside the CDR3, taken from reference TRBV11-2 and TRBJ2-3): EAGVAQSPRYKIIEKRQSVAFWCNPISGHATLYWYQQILGQGPKLLIQFQNNGVVDDSQLPKDRFSAERLKGVDSTLKIQPAKLEDSAVYLCASSLDSSFGGTDTQYFGPGTRLTVL.

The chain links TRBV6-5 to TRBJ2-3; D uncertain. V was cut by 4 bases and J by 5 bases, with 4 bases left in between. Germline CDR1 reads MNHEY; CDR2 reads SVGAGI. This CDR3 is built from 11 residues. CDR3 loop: CASSWGDTQYF. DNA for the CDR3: TGTGCCAGCAGTTGGGGAGATACGCAGTATTTT.

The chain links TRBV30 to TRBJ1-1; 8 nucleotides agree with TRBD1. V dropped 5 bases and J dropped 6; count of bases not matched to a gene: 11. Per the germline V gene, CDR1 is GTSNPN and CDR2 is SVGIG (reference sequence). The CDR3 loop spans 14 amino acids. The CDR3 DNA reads TGTGCCTGGGGATCCGGGACAGGACTCGCTGAAGCTTTCTTT. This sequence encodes CAWGSGTGLAEAFF.

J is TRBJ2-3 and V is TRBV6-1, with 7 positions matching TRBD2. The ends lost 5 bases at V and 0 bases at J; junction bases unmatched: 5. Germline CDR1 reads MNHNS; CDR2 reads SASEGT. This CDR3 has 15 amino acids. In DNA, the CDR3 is TGTGCCAGCAGTACTAGGGACTACAGCACAGATACGCAGTATTTT. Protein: CASSTRDYSTDTQYF.

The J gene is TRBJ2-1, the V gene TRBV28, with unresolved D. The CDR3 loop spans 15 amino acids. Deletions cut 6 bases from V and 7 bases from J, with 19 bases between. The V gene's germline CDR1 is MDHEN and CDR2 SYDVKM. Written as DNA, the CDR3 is TGTGCCAGCAGCGTTCCCGCCGAGGTATGGAATGAGCAGTTCTTC. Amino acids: CASSVPAEVWNEQFF.

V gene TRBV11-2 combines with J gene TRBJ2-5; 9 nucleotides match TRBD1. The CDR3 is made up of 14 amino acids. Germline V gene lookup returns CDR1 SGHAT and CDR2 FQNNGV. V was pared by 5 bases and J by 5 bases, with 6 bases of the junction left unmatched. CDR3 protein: CASSRGQGWETQYF. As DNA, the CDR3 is TGTGCCAGCAGCCGCGGACAGGGGTGGGAGACCCAGTACTTC.

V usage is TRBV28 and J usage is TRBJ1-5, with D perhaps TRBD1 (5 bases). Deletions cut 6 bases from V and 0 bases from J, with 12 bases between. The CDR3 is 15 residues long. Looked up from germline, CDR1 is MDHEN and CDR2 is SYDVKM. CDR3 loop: CASRSDSYSNQPQHF. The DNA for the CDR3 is TGTGCCAGCAGATCCGACAGCTATAGCAATCAGCCCCAGCATTTT.

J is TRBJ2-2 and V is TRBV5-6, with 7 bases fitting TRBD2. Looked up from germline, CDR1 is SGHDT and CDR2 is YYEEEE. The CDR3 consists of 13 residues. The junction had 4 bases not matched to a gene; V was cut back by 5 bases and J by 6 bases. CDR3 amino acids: CASRPSGPGELFF. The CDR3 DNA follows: TGTGCCAGCAGACCTAGCGGCCCCGGGGAGCTGTTTTTT.

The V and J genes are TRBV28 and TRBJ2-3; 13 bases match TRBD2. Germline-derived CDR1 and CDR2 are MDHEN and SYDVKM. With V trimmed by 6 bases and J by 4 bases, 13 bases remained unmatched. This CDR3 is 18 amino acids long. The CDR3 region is CASRTPGLAGFVPDTQYF. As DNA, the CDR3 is TGTGCCAGCAGAACACCGGGACTAGCGGGATTCGTTCCAGATACGCAGTATTTT.

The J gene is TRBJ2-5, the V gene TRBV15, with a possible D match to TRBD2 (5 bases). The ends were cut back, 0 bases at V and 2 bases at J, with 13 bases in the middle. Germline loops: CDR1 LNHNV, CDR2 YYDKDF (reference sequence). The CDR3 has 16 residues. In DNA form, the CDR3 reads TGTGCCACCAGCAGAGAGGGTGGAGGTGGACAAGAGACCCAGTACTTC. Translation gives CATSREGGGGQETQYF.

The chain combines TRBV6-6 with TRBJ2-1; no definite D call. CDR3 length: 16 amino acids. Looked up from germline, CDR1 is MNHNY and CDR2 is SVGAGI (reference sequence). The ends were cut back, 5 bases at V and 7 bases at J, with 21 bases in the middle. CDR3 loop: CASSRTAGGVTNEQFF. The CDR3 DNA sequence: TGTGCCAGCAGTCGTACCGCCGGTGGGGTTACAAATGAGCAGTTCTTC.

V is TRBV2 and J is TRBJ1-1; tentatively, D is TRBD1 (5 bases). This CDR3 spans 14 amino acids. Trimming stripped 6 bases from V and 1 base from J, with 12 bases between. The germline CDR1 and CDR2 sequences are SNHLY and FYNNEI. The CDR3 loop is CASRSFDRNTEAFF. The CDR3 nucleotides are TGTGCCAGCAGATCCTTCGACAGGAACACTGAAGCTTTCTTT.

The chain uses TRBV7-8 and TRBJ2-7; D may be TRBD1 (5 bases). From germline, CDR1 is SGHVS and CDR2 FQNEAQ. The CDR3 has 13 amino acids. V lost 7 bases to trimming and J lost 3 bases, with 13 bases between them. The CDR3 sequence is CASMRRGNYEQYF. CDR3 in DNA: TGTGCCAGCATGAGAAGGGGAAACTACGAGCAGTACTTC.

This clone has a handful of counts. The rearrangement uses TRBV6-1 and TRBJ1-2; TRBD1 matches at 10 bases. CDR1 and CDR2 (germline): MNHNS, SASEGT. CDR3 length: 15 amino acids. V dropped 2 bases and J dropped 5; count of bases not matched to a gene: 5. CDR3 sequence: CASSESGTGVYGYTF. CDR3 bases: TGTGCCAGCAGTGAATCAGGGACAGGGGTTTATGGCTACACCTTC.

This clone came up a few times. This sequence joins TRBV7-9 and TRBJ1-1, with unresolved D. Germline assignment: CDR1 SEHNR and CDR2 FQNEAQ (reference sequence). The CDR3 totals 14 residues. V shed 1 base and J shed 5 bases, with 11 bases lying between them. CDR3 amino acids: CASSLGAVATEAFF. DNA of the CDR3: TGTGCCAGCAGCTTAGGGGCCGTGGCGACTGAAGCTTTCTTT.

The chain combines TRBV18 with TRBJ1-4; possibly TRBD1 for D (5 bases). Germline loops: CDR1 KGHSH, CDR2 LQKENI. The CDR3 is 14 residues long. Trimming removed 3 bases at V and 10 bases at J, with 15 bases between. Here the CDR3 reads CASSPQGGERKLFF. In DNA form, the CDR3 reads TGTGCCAGCTCACCTCAGGGCGGGGAACGAAAACTGTTTTTT.

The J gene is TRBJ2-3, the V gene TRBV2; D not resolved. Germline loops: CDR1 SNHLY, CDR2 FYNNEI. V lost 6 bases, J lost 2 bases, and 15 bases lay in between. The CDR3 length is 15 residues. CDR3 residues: CASSRSALPTDTQYF. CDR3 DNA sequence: TGTGCCAGCAGCCGAAGCGCGTTACCCACAGATACGCAGTATTTT.

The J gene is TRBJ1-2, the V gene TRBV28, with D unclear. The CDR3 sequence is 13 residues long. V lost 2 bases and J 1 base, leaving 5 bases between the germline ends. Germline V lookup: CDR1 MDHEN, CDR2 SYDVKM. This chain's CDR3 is CASSLQLNYGYTF. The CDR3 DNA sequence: TGTGCCAGCAGTTTACAGCTTAACTATGGCTACACCTTC.

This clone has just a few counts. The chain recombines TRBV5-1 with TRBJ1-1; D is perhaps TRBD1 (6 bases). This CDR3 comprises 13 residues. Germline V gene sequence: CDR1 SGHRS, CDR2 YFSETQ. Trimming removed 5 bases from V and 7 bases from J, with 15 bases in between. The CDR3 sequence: CASSRQALNEAFF. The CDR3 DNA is TGCGCCAGCAGTAGACAGGCCCTCAATGAAGCTTTCTTT.